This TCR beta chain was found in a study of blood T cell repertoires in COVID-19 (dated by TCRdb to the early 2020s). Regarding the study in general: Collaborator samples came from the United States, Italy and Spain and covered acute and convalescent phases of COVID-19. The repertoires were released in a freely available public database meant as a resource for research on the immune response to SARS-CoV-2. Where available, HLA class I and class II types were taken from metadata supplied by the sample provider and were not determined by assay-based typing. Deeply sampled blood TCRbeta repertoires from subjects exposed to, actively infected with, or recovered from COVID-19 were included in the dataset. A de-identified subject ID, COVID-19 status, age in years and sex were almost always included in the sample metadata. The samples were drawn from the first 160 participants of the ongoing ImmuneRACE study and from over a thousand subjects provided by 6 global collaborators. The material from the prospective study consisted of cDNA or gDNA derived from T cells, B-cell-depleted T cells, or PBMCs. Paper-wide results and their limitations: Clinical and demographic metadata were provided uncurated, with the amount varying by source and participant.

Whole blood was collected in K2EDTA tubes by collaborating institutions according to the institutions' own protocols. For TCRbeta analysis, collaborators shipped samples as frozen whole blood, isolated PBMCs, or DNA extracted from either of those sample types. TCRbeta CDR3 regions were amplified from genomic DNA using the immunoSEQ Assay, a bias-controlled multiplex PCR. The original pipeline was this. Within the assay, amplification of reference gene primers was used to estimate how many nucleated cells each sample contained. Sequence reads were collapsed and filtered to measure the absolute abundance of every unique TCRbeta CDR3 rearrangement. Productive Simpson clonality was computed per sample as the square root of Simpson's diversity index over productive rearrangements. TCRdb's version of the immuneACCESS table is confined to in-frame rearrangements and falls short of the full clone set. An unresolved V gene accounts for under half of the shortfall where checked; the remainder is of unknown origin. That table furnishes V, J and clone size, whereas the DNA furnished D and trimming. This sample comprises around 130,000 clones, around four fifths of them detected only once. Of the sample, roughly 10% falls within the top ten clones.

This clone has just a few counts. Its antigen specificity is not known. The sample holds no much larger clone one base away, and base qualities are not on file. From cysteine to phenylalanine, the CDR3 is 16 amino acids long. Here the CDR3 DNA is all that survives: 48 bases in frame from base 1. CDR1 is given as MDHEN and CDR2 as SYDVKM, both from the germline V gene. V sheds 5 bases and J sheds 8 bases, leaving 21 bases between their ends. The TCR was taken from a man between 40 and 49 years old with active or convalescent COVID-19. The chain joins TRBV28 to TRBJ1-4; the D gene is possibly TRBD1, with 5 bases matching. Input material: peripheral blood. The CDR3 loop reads CASSPLAGSFREKLFF. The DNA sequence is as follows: TGTGCCAGCAGTCCGCTCGCAGGGTCATTCCGCGAAAAACTGTTTTTT. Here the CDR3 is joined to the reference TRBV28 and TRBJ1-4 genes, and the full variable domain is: DVKVTQSSRYLVKRTGEKVFLECVQDMDHENMFWYRQDPGLGLRLIYFSYDVKMKEKGDIPEGYSVSREKKERFSLILESASTNQTSMYLCASSPLAGSFREKLFFGSGTQLSVL.